What follows describes a single T cell receptor (beta chain). Its specificity is not known. The CDR3 covers 14 residues. The V end lost 5 bases, the J end lost 8 bases, and 20 bases lay between the germline ends. CDR1 is DFQATT and CDR2 is SNEGSKA in the germline V gene (reference sequence). The data belong to a study of neurological immune-mediated disorders. Study background: The roughly 34 multiple sclerosis patients comprised approximately 30 that were relapsing-remitting and 3 that were secondary progressive.

In every sequencing run, more than 180 million TCR-beta sequences were generated from 15-18 subjects. One entry per CDR3 protein, called by TCRdb with MiXCR from the 5' RACE reads. The sample has approximately 74,000 distinct CDR3 sequences, 5.2% seen once. Study-level points and caveats: Neither clinical nor MRI features were associated with the multiple sclerosis repertoire cluster.

The source of this sequence is a man in his late teens or twenties with multiple sclerosis. Sequencing input: PBMCs. The chain uses TRBV20-1 and TRBJ2-3; D is possibly TRBD2 (5 bases). The CDR3 DNA sequence: TGCAGTGCTTCCCCCGCGTTACTAGTTTCTACGCAGTATTTT. This translates into CSASPALLVSTQYF.